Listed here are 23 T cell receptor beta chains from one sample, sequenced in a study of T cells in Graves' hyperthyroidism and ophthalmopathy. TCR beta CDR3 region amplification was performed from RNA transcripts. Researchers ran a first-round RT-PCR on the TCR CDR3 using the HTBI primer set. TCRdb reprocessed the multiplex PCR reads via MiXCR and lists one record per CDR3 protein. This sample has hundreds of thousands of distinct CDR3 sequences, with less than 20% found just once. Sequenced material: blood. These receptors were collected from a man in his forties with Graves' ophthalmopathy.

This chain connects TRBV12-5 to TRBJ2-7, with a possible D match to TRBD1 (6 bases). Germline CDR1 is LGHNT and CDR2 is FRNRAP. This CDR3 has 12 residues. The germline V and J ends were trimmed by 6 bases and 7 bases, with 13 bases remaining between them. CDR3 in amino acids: CASGPGTREQYF. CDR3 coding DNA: TGTGCTAGTGGACCCGGGACAAGGGAGCAGTACTTC.

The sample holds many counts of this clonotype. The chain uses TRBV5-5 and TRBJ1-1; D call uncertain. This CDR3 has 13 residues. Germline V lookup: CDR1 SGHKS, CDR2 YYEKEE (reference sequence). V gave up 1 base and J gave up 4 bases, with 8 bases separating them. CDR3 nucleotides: TGTGCCAGCAGCTTGCCGGGCGTCACTGAAGCTTTCTTT. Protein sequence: CASSLPGVTEAFF.

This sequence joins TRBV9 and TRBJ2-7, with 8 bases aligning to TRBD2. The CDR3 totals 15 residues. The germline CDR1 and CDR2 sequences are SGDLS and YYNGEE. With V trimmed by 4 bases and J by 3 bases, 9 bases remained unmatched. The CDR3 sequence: CASSPLRTSSYEQYF. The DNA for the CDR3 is TGTGCCAGCAGCCCCCTTCGGACTAGCAGCTACGAGCAGTACTTC. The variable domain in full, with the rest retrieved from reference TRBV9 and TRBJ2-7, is DSGVTQTPKHLITATGQRVTLRCSPRSGDLSVYWYQQSLDQGLQFLIQYYNGEERAKGNILERFSAQQFPDLHSELNLSSLELGDSALYFCASSPLRTSSYEQYFGPGTRLTVT.

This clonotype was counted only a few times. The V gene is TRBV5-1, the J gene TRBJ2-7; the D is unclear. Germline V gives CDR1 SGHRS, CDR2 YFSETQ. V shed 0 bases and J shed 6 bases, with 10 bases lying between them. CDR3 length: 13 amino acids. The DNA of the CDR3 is TGCGCCAGCAGCTTGGCCGAAGGCCGCGAGCAGTACTTC. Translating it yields CASSLAEGREQYF.

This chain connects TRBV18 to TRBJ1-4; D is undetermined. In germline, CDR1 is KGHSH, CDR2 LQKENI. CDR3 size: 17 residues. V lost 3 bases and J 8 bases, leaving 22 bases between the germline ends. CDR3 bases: TGTGCCAGCTCACCTTCGGGTCCGGGCCCAGACGGGGAAAAACTGTTTTTT. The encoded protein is CASSPSGPGPDGEKLFF.

The chain's CDR3 is CASSVGTGLTDTQYF. CDR3 coding DNA: TGTGCCAGCAGCGTCGGGACAGGGCTCACAGATACGCAGTATTTT. V gene TRBV9 combines with J gene TRBJ2-3; 9 bases match TRBD1. This CDR3 contains 15 residues. With 2 bases clipped from V and 2 bases from J, the junction kept 3 bases outside the gene matches. Germline V gene lookup returns CDR1 SGDLS and CDR2 YYNGEE.

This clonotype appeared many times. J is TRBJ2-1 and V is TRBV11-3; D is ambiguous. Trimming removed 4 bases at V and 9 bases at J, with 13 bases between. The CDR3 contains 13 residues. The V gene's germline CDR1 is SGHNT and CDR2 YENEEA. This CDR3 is CASSSRKSSEQFF. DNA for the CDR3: TGTGCCAGCAGCTCACGAAAATCTAGTGAGCAGTTCTTC.

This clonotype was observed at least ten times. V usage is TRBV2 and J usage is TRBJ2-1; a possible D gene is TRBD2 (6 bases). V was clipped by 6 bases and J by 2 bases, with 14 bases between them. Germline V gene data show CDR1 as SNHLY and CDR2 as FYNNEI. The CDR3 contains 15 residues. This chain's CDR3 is CASRGVIAAYNEQFF. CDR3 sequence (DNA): TGTGCCAGCAGGGGGGTGATAGCGGCCTACAATGAGCAGTTCTTC. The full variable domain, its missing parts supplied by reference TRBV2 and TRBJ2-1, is EPEVTQTPSHQVTQMGQEVILRCVPISNHLYFYWYRQILGQKVEFLVSFYNNEISEKSEIFDDQFSVERPDGSNFTLKIRSTKLEDSAMYFCASRGVIAAYNEQFFGPGTRLTVL.

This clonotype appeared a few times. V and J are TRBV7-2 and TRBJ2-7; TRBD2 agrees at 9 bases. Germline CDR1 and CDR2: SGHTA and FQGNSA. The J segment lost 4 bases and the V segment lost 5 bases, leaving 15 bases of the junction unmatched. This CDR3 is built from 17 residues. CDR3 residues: CASSPPESSGSRYEQYF. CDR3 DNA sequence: TGTGCCAGCAGCCCCCCCGAAAGTAGCGGGAGTAGGTACGAGCAGTACTTC.

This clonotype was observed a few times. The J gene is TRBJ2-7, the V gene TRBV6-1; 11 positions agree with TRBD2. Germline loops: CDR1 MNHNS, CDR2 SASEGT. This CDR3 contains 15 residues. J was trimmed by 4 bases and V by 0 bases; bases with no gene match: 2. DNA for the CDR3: TGTGCCAGCAGTGAAGCGGGGACTAGCGGATACGAGCAGTACTTC. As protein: CASSEAGTSGYEQYF.

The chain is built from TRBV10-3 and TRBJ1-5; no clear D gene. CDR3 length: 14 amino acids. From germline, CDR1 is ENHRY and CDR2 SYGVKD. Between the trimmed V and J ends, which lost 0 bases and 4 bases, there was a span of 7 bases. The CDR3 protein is CAISESSGNQPQHF. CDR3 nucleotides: TGTGCCATCAGTGAGTCGAGCGGGAATCAGCCCCAGCATTTT.

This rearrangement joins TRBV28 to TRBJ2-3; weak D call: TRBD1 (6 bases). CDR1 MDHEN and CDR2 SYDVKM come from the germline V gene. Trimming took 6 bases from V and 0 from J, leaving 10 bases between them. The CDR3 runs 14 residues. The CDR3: CASSRQVSTDTQYF. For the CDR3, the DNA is TGTGCCAGCAGCCGACAGGTTAGCACAGATACGCAGTATTTT. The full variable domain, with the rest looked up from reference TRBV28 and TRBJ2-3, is DVKVTQSSRYLVKRTGEKVFLECVQDMDHENMFWYRQDPGLGLRLIYFSYDVKMKEKGDIPEGYSVSREKKERFSLILESASTNQTSMYLCASSRQVSTDTQYFGPGTRLTVL.

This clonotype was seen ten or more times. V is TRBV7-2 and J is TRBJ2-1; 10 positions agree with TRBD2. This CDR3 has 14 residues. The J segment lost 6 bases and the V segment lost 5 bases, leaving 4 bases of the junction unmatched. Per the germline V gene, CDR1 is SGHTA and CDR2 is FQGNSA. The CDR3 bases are TGTGCCAGCAGCGATAGCGGGAGGCGCAATGAGCAGTTCTTC. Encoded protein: CASSDSGRRNEQFF.

The CDR3 nucleotides read TGTGCCAGCAGCGCGCCCCGTGGTGGATCGAACACCGGGGAGCTGTTTTTT. Its translation: CASSAPRGGSNTGELFF. The chain links TRBV9 to TRBJ2-2; no clear D gene. Looked up from germline, CDR1 is SGDLS and CDR2 is YYNGEE. V lost 3 bases, J lost 0 bases, and 15 bases lay in between. The CDR3 totals 17 residues.

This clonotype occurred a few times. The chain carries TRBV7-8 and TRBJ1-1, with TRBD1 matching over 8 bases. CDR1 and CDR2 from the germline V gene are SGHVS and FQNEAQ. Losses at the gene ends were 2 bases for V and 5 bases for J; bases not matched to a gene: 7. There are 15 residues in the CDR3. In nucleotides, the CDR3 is TGTGCCAGCAGCTTACAGGGGGCGATTGTGACTGAAGCTTTCTTT. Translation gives CASSLQGAIVTEAFF.

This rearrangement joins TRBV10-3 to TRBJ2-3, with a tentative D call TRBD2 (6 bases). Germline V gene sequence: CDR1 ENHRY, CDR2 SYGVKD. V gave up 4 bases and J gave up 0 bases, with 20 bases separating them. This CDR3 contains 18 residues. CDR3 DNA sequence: TGTGCCATCAGTGGTTCGCTAGGGACTCTCTCTAGCACAGATACGCAGTATTTT. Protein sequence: CAISGSLGTLSSTDTQYF.

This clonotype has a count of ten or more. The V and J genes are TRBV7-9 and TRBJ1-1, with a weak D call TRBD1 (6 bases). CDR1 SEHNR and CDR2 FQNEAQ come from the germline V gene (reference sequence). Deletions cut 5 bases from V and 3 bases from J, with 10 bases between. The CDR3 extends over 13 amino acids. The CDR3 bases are TGTGCCAGCAGCGCGGGGACACACACTGAAGCTTTCTTT. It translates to CASSAGTHTEAFF.

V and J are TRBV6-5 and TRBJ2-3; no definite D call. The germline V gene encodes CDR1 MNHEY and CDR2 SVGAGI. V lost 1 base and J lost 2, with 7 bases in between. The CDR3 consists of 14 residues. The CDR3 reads CASSYWSTTDTQYF. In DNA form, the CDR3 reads TGTGCCAGCAGTTACTGGTCCACCACAGATACGCAGTATTTT.

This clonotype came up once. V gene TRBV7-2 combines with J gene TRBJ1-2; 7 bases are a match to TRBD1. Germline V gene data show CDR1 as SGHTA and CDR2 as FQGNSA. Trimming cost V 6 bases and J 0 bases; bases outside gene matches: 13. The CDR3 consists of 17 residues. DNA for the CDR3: TGTGCCAGCAGACAAAACATCTGGGACAGATCTAACTATGGCTACACCTTC. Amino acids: CASRQNIWDRSNYGYTF.

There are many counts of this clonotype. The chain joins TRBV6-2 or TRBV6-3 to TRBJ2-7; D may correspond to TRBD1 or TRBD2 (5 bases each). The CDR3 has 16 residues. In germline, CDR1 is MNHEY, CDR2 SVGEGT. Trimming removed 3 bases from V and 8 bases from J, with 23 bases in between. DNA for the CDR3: TGTGCCAGCAGTTATATACCCCCGGGGACGGACTCTCAGCAGTACTTC. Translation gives CASSYIPPGTDSQQYF.

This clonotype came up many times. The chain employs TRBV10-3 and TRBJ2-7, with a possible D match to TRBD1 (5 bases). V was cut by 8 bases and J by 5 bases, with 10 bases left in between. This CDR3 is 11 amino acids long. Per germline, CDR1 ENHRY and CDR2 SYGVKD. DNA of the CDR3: TGTGCCATCCAGGGTTTCCACGAGCAGTACTTC. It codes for CAIQGFHEQYF.

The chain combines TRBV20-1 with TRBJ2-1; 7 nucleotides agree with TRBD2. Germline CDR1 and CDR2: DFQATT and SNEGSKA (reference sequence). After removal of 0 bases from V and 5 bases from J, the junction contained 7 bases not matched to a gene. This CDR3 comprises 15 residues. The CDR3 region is CSARDPRGTNNEQFF. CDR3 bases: TGCAGTGCTAGAGACCCCCGCGGGACTAACAATGAGCAGTTCTTC.

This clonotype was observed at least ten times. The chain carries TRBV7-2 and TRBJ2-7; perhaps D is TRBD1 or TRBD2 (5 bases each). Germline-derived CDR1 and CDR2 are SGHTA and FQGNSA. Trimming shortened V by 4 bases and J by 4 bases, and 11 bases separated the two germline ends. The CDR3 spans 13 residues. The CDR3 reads CASSYSGGYEQYF. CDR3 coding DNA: TGTGCCAGCAGCTATAGTGGGGGTTACGAGCAGTACTTC.